The present TCR beta chain was sequenced within a study of T-cell memory formation after mild COVID-19. Study observations and caveats: Later expanders leaned CD4+, whereas day 15 to 85 contracting clones were balanced CD4/CD8.

This clonotype was counted a few times. What it binds is not known. Germline values: CDR1 SGHTA, CDR2 FQGNSA. Trimming cost V 5 bases and J 2 bases; bases outside gene matches: 9. The CDR3 is 16 residues long. One entry per CDR3 protein results from TCRdb running MiXCR on the 5' RACE reads. Of hundreds of thousands of distinct CDR3 sequences listed, roughly 13% are singletons. V and J are TRBV7-2 and TRBJ1-5; 7 bases match TRBD1. The sample taken for sequencing was PBMCs or a T cell subset sorted from them (not recorded which). The clonotype was recovered from a man younger than 35 who had mild COVID-19 (a few samples of this study predate the infection). Cell type and time point are not known. Here the CDR3 reads CASSTPTGRGNQPQHF. CDR3 DNA sequence: TGTGCCAGCAGCACCCCGACAGGGAGGGGCAATCAGCCCCAGCATTTT.